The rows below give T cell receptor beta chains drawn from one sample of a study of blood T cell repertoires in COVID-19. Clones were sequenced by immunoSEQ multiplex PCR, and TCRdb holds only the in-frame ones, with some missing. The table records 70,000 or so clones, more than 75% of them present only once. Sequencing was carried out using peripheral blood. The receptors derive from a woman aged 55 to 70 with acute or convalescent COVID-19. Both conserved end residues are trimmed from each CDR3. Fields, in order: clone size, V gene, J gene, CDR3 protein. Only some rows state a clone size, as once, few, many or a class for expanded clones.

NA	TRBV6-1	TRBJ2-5	ASSESGGALWETQY
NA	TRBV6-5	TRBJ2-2	ASKLRQVNTGELF
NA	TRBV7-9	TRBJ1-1	ASSPGAQMNTEAF
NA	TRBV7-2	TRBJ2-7	ASSPSSYEQY
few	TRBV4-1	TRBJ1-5	ASSHEYNSNQPQH
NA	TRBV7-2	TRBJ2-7	ASSSGTSGGYEQY
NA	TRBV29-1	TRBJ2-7	SVGAPGTSPSYEQY
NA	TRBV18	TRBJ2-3	ASSRVGLTDTDTQY
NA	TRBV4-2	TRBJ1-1	ASSLVASPNTEAF
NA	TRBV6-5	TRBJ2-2	ASTQGGDGELF
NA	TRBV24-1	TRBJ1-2	ATSDSGTGYGYT
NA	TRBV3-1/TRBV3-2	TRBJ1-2	ASSRTGGGNYGYT
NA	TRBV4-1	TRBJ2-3	ASSSRLAGGTDTQY
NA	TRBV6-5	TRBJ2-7	ASSYPGSGVEQY
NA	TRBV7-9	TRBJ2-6	ASTPPGQGLSGANVLT
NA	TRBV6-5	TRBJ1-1	ASSLLGQGRTEAF
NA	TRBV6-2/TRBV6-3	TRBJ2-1	ASSSHKGQGAWRNEQF
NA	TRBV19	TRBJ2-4	ASSKDRVLAKNIQY
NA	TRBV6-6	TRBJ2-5	ASSYKAGSQETQY
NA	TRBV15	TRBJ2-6	ATSRDSGSGANVLT
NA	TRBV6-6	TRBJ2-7	ASIRLAAGGDYEQY
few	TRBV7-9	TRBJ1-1	ASSSGPEAF